Detailed here is one T cell receptor beta chain. The sample comes from a study of technical replicates of blood from a handful of donors. Generated by immunoSEQ multiplex PCR, the TCRdb table keeps only in-frame clones and is missing some. This sample has 75,000 to 100,000 clones, with approximately 90% found just once. Input material: T cells isolated from PBMCs. This clonotype originated in a human donor in good health.

This CDR3 is CASSRDRGWTDTQYF. As DNA, the CDR3 is TGTGCCAGCAGCCGGGACAGGGGATGGACAGATACGCAGTATTTT. The chain is built from TRBV7-9 and TRBJ2-3, with 10 bases identical to TRBD1. The CDR3 loop spans 15 amino acids. Germline V gene data show CDR1 as SEHNR and CDR2 as FQNEAQ (reference sequence). Trimming cost V 5 bases and J 3 bases; bases outside gene matches: 5.